This entry is about one T cell receptor beta chain. The antigen is undetermined. This sample is drawn from a study of CD8+ T cells in alopecia areata. Whole-study context: A 6-month period off drug followed tofacitinib, which lasted 6 to 18 months.

Extraction and reverse transcription of RNA yielded cDNA as the sequencing template. The assay was immunoSEQ multiplex PCR, and TCRdb's table has in-frame clones only and misses some. The table has hundreds of thousands of clones, 50% to 65% seen once. The V and J ends lost 6 bases and 5 bases respectively, with 13 bases between them. CDR1 is SNHLY, CDR2 FYNNEI, per germline. The CDR3 is 14 residues long. Findings and caveats of the study: Clonality was higher in lesional than normal scalp, especially in alopecia totalis/universalis.

This TCR derives from a human donor with alopecia areata. The chain uses TRBV2 and TRBJ1-4; the D gene is possibly TRBD1 (6 bases). Here the sequenced sample was CD4+ T cells sorted from blood, taken at week 0. The chain's CDR3 is CASSRGSENEKLFF. CDR3 bases: TGTGCCAGCAGCAGGGGTTCGGAAAATGAAAAACTGTTTTTT.